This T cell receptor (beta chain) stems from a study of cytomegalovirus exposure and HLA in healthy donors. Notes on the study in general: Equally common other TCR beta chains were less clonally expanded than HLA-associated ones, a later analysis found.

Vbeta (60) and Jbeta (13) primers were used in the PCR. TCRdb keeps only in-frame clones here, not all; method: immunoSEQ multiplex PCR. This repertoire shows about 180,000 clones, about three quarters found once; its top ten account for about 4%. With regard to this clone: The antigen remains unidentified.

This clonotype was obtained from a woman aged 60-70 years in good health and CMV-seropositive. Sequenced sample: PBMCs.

CDR3 coding DNA: TGTGCCTGGAGTCGGTCAGGGACAGGATCGGGGCAGCCCCAGCATTTT. This encodes CAWSRSGTGSGQPQHF. This chain joins TRBV30 and TRBJ1-5, with TRBD1 matching 8 bases. The CDR3 has 16 residues. Looked up from germline, CDR1 is GTSNPN and CDR2 is SVGIG (reference sequence). V shed 2 bases and J 7 bases; nucleotides not matched to a gene: 13. Filled out from reference TRBV30 and TRBJ1-5, the complete variable domain reads SQTIHQWPATLVQPVGSPLSLECTVEGTSNPNLYWYRQAAGRGLQLLFYSVGIGQISSEVPQNLSASRPQDRQFILSSKKLLLSDSGFYLCAWSRSGTGSGQPQHFGDGTRLSIL.